This T cell receptor beta chain derives from a study of blood T cell repertoires in COVID-19. CDR1 and CDR2 (germline): SGHKS, YYEKEE (reference sequence). V shed 1 base, J shed 1 base, and the junction held 5 bases outside the gene matches. The CDR3 has 17 amino acids. Assay: immunoSEQ multiplex PCR; the TCRdb copy retains only in-frame clones and omits some. Among fewer than 200,000 clones listed, approximately 84% were seen once. J is TRBJ1-1 and V is TRBV5-5; 12 nucleotides line up with TRBD1. Sample: PBMCs or T cells enriched from blood (not recorded which). This receptor was obtained from a human donor with acute COVID-19. The donor label of this sample is uncertain. The CDR3 protein is CASSLYGTGGRNTEAFF. The CDR3 DNA is TGTGCCAGCAGCTTGTACGGGACAGGGGGCAGGAACACTGAAGCTTTCTTT.